This T cell receptor (beta chain) was captured in a study of CD4 T cells in relation to SARS-CoV-2 and coronaviruses. Clones were read by immunoSEQ multiplex PCR, and TCRdb kept only the in-frame ones, dropping some. Altogether under 20,000 clones are present, roughly 80% being singletons, with the ten largest covering approximately 15%. The unexposed donors gave CD4+ T cells in 2011-2018, prior to COVID-19. CD4+ T cells were isolated from the cells after more than 8 days of culture. With respect to this clone: No antigen is known for it.

The CDR3 runs 15 residues. In germline, CDR1 is MNHEY, CDR2 SVGEGT. Trimming pared 6 bases from V and 7 bases from J, leaving 19 bases between. J is TRBJ2-1 and V is TRBV6-2 or TRBV6-3, with a tentative D call TRBD2 (5 bases). This receptor was taken from a human donor in good health. Sequencing was done on a sample of CD4+ T cells from PBMCs, cultured in vitro. This CDR3 is CASSLLRTGKNEQFF. The CDR3, as DNA: TGTGCCAGCAGCCTCCTCCGGACGGGAAAGAATGAGCAGTTCTTC.